This T cell receptor (beta chain) emerged from a study of CD8+ T cells in alopecia areata. About the research overall: Patients took tofacitinib for 6 to 18 months, followed by 6 drug-free months. Treated patients' severity was scored by percentage of affected scalp area. The study's findings and limits: It was less clear whether patients shared TCRs than it was in mice, possibly because of HLA. Scalp and blood samples kept many expanded lesional clones throughout tofacitinib.

The sample holds a few counts of this clone. The antigen is not known. The CDR3 sequence is 15 residues long. V lost 1 base and J lost 1; bases outside the gene matches: 4. CDR1 and CDR2 from the germline V gene are SGHTS and YDEGEE. Reverse transcription of extracted RNA yielded cDNA, which provided the sequencing template. Generated by immunoSEQ multiplex PCR, the TCRdb table keeps only in-frame clones and is missing some. This sample has a few hundred thousand clones, with around two fifths found just once. Treatment indicated: oral pan-JAK inhibitor, 5-10 mg twice daily. This TCR derives from a human donor with alopecia areata. The chain has TRBV5-8 and TRBJ1-1; 7 nucleotides match TRBD1. The sequenced sample was CD4+ T cells sorted from blood, obtained around week 31, from a patient treated with tofacitinib. CDR3 loop: CASSLFDRANTEAFF. In DNA form, the CDR3 reads TGTGCCAGCAGCTTGTTCGACAGGGCGAACACTGAAGCTTTCTTT.